Below, one TCR beta chain is given with its context. The record originates from a study of shared T cell receptors in the human thymus. The data were produced by immunoSEQ multiplex PCR, yet TCRdb's version contains in-frame clones alone and is incomplete. This table holds almost 550,000 clones, approximately 78% found once. V dropped 6 bases and J dropped 3 bases, with 17 bases sitting between them. In germline, CDR1 is SQVTM, CDR2 ANQGSEA. The CDR3 length is 15 residues. The same sample was also used in a study of human thymus T cells.

The sample consisted of thymocytes. The sequence was collected from a boy in the first two years of life with a congenital heart defect. The gene calls are TRBV29-1 and TRBJ2-2; possible D gene TRBD2, 5 bases. This chain's CDR3 is CSVPTGVGYTGELFF. The CDR3, as DNA: TGCAGCGTCCCCACCGGGGTAGGGTACACCGGGGAGCTGTTTTTT.